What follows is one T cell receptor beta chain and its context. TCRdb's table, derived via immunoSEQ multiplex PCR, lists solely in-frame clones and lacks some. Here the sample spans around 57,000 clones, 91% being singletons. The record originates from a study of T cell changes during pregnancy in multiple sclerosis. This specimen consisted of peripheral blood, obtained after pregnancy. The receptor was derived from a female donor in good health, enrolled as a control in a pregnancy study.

The CDR3 DNA sequence: TGTGCCAGCTCACCACCGGCGGGTCTAGATGAAAAACTGTTTTTT. Protein: CASSPPAGLDEKLFF. The V call is TRBV18, the J call TRBJ1-4; no clear D. Per the germline V gene, CDR1 is KGHSH and CDR2 is LQKENI. The CDR3 spans 15 residues. The V end was cut by 0 bases, the J end by 6 bases, with 11 bases between.